The 18 T cell receptor beta chains reported below all come from one sample, sequenced in a study of cytomegalovirus exposure and HLA in healthy donors. PCR primers comprised 60 Vbeta and 13 Jbeta primers. Some clones are missing from TCRdb's copy, which holds only in-frame ones; the method was immunoSEQ multiplex PCR. This table holds 80,000 to 100,000 clones, about four fifths found once. The sample taken for sequencing was PBMCs. Every receptor here comes from a female donor in good health and CMV-seropositive.

This chain joins TRBV9 and TRBJ2-1; D may be TRBD2 (6 bases). The CDR3 loop spans 15 amino acids. The germline gives CDR1 SGDLS, CDR2 YYNGEE. The germline V and J ends were trimmed by 0 bases and 6 bases, with 13 bases remaining between them. As DNA, the CDR3 is TGTGCCAGCAGCGTAGTGGATAGCGGCATCAATGAGCAGTTCTTC. Translated: CASSVVDSGINEQFF. The full variable domain, with the rest looked up from reference TRBV9 and TRBJ2-1, is DSGVTQTPKHLITATGQRVTLRCSPRSGDLSVYWYQQSLDQGLQFLIQYYNGEERAKGNILERFSAQQFPDLHSELNLSSLELGDSALYFCASSVVDSGINEQFFGPGTRLTVL.

The chain combines TRBV13 with TRBJ1-2, with D perhaps matching TRBD1 (6 bases). Germline V lookup: CDR1 PRHDT, CDR2 FYEKMQ (reference sequence). The CDR3 runs to 15 residues. The V end was cut by 5 bases, the J end by 1 base, with 14 bases between. CDR3 sequence reads: CASSIGQLDNYGYTF. CDR3 DNA: TGTGCCAGCAGCATCGGACAGTTGGATAACTATGGCTACACCTTC.

V gene TRBV18 combines with J gene TRBJ2-2, with TRBD1 matching over 8 bases. CDR1 and CDR2 from the germline V gene are KGHSH and LQKENI. The V gene end was trimmed by 4 bases and the J gene end by 6 bases; junction bases not matched to a gene: 19. This CDR3 is built from 19 residues. CDR3 residues: CASSLTGTGRLGNAGELFF. The CDR3 nucleotides read TGTGCCAGCTCACTAACCGGGACAGGCAGACTAGGTAACGCCGGGGAGCTGTTTTTT.

This rearrangement joins TRBV4-2 to TRBJ1-1; TRBD1 matches 7 bases. There are 13 residues in the CDR3. Per germline, CDR1 LGHNA and CDR2 YNFKEQ. The V and J ends lost 6 bases and 7 bases, in that order; junction bases with no gene match: 8. CDR3 bases: TGTGCCAGCAGTCCGACAGGGACGTGTGAAGCTTTCTTT. It yields the protein CASSPTGTCEAFF.

The chain joins TRBV6-1 to TRBJ1-5; TRBD1 agrees at 12 bases. CDR3 size: 16 residues. V lost 4 bases and J lost 3; bases outside the gene matches: 4. Germline loops: CDR1 MNHNS, CDR2 SASEGT. The CDR3 here is CASSAGTGGLNQPQHF. CDR3 DNA: TGTGCCAGCAGTGCCGGGACAGGGGGCCTCAATCAGCCCCAGCATTTT.

J is TRBJ1-2 and V is TRBV19; TRBD1 might be the D (5 bases). From germline, CDR1 is LNHDA and CDR2 SQIVND (reference sequence). V was trimmed by 3 bases and J by 2 bases, leaving 7 bases between them. The CDR3 is 13 amino acids. This CDR3 reads CASSIQGNYGYTF. The CDR3 bases are TGTGCCAGTAGTATCCAGGGAAACTATGGCTACACCTTC.

The chain is built from TRBV4-1 and TRBJ1-2; 11 nucleotides agree with TRBD1. CDR3 size: 13 residues. Trimming took 3 bases from V and 10 from J; bases not matched to a gene: 4. Per germline, CDR1 MGHRA and CDR2 YSYEKL. The CDR3 DNA sequence: TGCGCCAGCAGCCATGGGACAGGGGGGTCCTACACCTTC. As protein: CASSHGTGGSYTF.

This chain joins TRBV25-1 and TRBJ2-1, with TRBD2 identical over 12 bases. CDR1 and CDR2 from the germline V gene are MGHDK and SYGVNS. V trimming: 3 bases; J trimming: 13 bases; junction bases outside the gene matches: 16. This CDR3 region has 17 residues. The CDR3 nucleotides are TGTGCCAGCAGTGACCGGGACAGGGCTAGCGGGAGGGGAGTTCAGTTCTTC. It is translated as CASSDRDRASGRGVQFF.

The chain has TRBV11-3 and TRBJ2-7, with D tentatively TRBD2 (5 bases). The germline gives CDR1 SGHNT, CDR2 YENEEA. Trimming pared 3 bases from V and 4 bases from J, leaving 13 bases between. The CDR3 consists of 14 residues. The CDR3 protein is CASSFLASRYEQYF. CDR3 DNA: TGTGCCAGCAGCTTCCTGGCTAGCAGATACGAGCAGTACTTC.

This chain connects TRBV19 to TRBJ1-6; D unresolved. V was trimmed by 6 bases and J by 0 bases, leaving 12 bases between them. The CDR3 covers 16 residues. Germline values: CDR1 LNHDA, CDR2 SQIVND (reference sequence). The CDR3 sequence: CASRLLGSSYNSPLHF. CDR3 DNA sequence: TGTGCCAGTAGATTGCTCGGTAGCTCCTATAATTCACCCCTCCACTTT.

CDR3 protein: CASSESSFGGGYEQYF. The CDR3 DNA reads as TGCGCCAGCAGTGAGTCGTCGTTCGGTGGGGGGTACGAGCAGTACTTC. The V call is TRBV10-1, the J call TRBJ2-7; D is possibly TRBD2 (6 bases). V dropped 0 bases and J dropped 4 bases, with 16 bases sitting between them. CDR1 is WNHNN, CDR2 SYGVQD, per germline (reference sequence). The CDR3 length is 16 residues.

This clone has only a few counts. This rearrangement joins TRBV5-1 to TRBJ1-5; possibly TRBD1 for D (6 bases). The germline V and J ends were trimmed by 1 base and 2 bases, with 7 bases remaining between them. CDR1 SGHRS and CDR2 YFSETQ come from the germline V gene. The CDR3 is 14 residues long. The CDR3 coding sequence is TGCGCCAGCAGCTTGTCAGGGGGCAATCAGCCCCAGCATTTT. Its translation: CASSLSGGNQPQHF.

The V and J genes are TRBV5-1 and TRBJ2-1; maybe TRBD2 (6 bases). The CDR3 is 15 amino acids. Trimming removed 0 bases at V and 5 bases at J, with 12 bases between. CDR1 SGHRS and CDR2 YFSETQ come from the germline V gene. The CDR3: CASSLDGGDHNEQFF. The CDR3 region has the DNA TGCGCCAGCAGCTTGGATGGCGGGGACCACAATGAGCAGTTCTTC. Full variable domain (rest looked up from reference TRBV5-1 and TRBJ2-1): KAGVTQTPRYLIKTRGQQVTLSCSPISGHRSVSWYQQTPGQGLQFLFEYFSETQRNKGNFPGRFSGRQFSNSRSEMNVSTLELGDSALYLCASSLDGGDHNEQFFGPGTRLTVL.

The rearrangement links TRBV15 to TRBJ2-7, with D possibly being TRBD2 (5 bases). With 0 bases removed from V and 2 bases from J, the gap between germline ends came to 11 bases. CDR3 length equals 15 residues. Germline CDR1 is LNHNV and CDR2 is YYDKDF (reference sequence). CDR3 loop: CATSRDRTFTYEQYF. DNA of the CDR3: TGTGCCACCAGCAGAGATAGGACTTTCACCTACGAGCAGTACTTC.

The J gene is TRBJ1-3, the V gene TRBV9; D gene unclear. This CDR3 region has 15 residues. Looked up from germline, CDR1 is SGDLS and CDR2 is YYNGEE. Trimming removed 4 bases at V and 0 bases at J, with 11 bases between. CDR3 coding DNA: TGTGCCAGCAGCCCGCTGGGGAGCTCTGGAAACACCATATATTTT. Amino acid sequence: CASSPLGSSGNTIYF.

The chain has TRBV18 and TRBJ2-3, with D possibly being TRBD1 (5 bases). The CDR3 is 15 amino acids. V was trimmed by 3 bases and J by 1 base, leaving 11 bases between them. Germline CDR1 is KGHSH and CDR2 is LQKENI. The CDR3 DNA sequence: TGTGCCAGCTCACCGGACATCTTCGGCACAGATACGCAGTATTTT. This sequence encodes CASSPDIFGTDTQYF.

The rearrangement links TRBV19 to TRBJ1-5; D call uncertain. Germline loops: CDR1 LNHDA, CDR2 SQIVND (reference sequence). Trimming pared 4 bases from V and 10 bases from J, leaving 8 bases between. The CDR3 extends over 11 amino acids. The CDR3 coding sequence is TGTGCCAGTAGTACCGGTCATCCCCAGCATTTT. This encodes CASSTGHPQHF.

The J gene is TRBJ2-7, the V gene TRBV11-2, with TRBD2 matching over 7 bases. The CDR3 has 15 residues. The J segment lost 4 bases and the V segment lost 5 bases, leaving 11 bases of the junction unmatched. Germline V gives CDR1 SGHAT, CDR2 FQNNGV. In DNA, the CDR3 is TGTGCCAGCAGCAGCGTCCGGGACTATAGGTACGAGCAGTACTTC. Translation: CASSSVRDYRYEQYF.